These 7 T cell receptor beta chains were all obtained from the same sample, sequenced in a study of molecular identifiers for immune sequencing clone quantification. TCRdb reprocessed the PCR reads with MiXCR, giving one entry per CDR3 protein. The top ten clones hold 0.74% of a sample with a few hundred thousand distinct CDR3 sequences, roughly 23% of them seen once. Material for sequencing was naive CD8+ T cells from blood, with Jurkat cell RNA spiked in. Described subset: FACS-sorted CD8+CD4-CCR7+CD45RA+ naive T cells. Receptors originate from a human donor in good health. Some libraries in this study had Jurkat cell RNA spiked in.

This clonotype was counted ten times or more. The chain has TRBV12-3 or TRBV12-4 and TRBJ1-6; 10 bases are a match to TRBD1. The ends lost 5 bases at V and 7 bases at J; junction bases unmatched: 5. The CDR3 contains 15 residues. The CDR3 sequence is CASSGQGVKNSPLHF. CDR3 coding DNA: TGTGCCAGCAGTGGACAGGGGGTGAAGAATTCACCCCTCCACTTT.

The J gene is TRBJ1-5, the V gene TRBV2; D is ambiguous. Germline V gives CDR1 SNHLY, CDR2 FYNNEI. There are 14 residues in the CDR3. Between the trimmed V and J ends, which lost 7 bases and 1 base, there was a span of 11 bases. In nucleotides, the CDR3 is TGTGCCAGCACCCAAGCCCCCAGCAATCAGCCCCAGCATTTT. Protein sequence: CASTQAPSNQPQHF.

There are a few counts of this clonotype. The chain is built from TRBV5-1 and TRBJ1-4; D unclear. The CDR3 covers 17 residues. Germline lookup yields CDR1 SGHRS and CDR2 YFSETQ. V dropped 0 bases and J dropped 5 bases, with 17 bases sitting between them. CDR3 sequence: CASSLANIEPRNEKLFF. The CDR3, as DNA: TGCGCCAGCAGCTTGGCCAACATCGAGCCTCGAAATGAAAAACTGTTTTTT.

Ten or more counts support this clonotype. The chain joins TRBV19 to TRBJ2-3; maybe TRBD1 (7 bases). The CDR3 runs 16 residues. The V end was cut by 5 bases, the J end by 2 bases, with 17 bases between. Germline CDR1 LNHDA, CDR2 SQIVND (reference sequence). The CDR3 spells CASSHSGGSSTDTQYF. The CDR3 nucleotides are TGTGCCAGTAGTCACTCAGGGGGGAGTTCCACAGATACGCAGTATTTT.

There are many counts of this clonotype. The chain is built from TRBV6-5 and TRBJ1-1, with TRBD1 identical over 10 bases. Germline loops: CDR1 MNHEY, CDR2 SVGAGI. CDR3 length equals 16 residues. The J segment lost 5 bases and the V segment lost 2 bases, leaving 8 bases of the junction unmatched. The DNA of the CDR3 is TGTGCCAGCAGTTACCACGACAGGGGGCTTCGGACTGAAGCTTTCTTT. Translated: CASSYHDRGLRTEAFF.

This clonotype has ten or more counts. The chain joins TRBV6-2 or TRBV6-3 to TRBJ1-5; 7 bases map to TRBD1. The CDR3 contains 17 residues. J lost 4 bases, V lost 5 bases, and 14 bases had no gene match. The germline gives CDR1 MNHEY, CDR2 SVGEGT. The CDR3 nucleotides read TGTGCCAGCAGTGGTTCTGACAGGGCTATTATAAATCAGCCCCAGCATTTT. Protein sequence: CASSGSDRAIINQPQHF.

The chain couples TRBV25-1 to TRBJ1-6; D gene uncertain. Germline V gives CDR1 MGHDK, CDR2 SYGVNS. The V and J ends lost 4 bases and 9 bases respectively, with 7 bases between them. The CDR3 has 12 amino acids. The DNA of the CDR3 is TGTGCCAGCAGTGTGACGGGTTCACCCCTCCACTTT. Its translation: CASSVTGSPLHF.